The present T cell receptor beta chain was sequenced within a study of blood T cell repertoires in COVID-19. In the original analysis: Estimation of nucleated cell counts relied on the amplification of reference gene primers. Produced via immunoSEQ multiplex PCR; TCRdb's table is partial and in-frame only. D and trimming come from the DNA, and the V and J calls and clone size come from that table. The profile shows roughly 410,000 clones, 75% to 90% of them singletons. Seattle enrolled patients during active infection and tracked them longitudinally. The germline CDR1 and CDR2 sequences are MDHEN and SYDVKM. V gave up 2 bases and J gave up 4 bases, with 8 bases separating them. This CDR3 region has 13 residues.

The material sequenced was peripheral blood. This rearrangement joins TRBV28 to TRBJ1-1, with D perhaps matching TRBD1 (6 bases). This receptor was obtained from a woman aged 40-49 years with COVID-19, enrolled during active disease. As DNA, the CDR3 is TGTGCCAGCAGTTTACTGGGGGCCACTGAAGCTTTCTTT. Its protein is CASSLLGATEAFF.